The 15 T cell receptor beta chains reported below all come from one sample, sequenced in a study of OX40 agonist ivuxolimab in advanced cancers. TCRdb's copy holds only in-frame clones and misses some; the assay was immunoSEQ multiplex PCR. The repertoire holds about 88,000 clones, around nine tenths seen once, with 1.5% to 2% in the top ten. Material: CD4+ or CD8+ T cells sorted from blood, obtained in a trial of the OX40 agonist ivuxolimab. These receptors were obtained from an adult with an advanced solid tumor such as melanoma, head and neck, liver or kidney cancer.

This clone was recorded once. The rearrangement links TRBV30 to TRBJ2-3; TRBD2 agrees at 12 bases. In germline, CDR1 is GTSNPN, CDR2 SVGIG (reference sequence). This CDR3 contains 17 residues. V dropped 2 bases and J dropped 4; count of bases not matched to a gene: 10. CDR3 residues: CAWSPRRTSGVSDTQYF. The CDR3 DNA is TGTGCCTGGAGTCCCAGGAGGACTAGCGGGGTTTCAGATACGCAGTATTTT. Using reference TRBV30 and TRBJ2-3 for the parts outside the CDR3, the full variable domain is SQTIHQWPATLVQPVGSPLSLECTVEGTSNPNLYWYRQAAGRGLQLLFYSVGIGQISSEVPQNLSASRPQDRQFILSSKKLLLSDSGFYLCAWSPRRTSGVSDTQYFGPGTRLTVL.

This sequence joins TRBV5-5 and TRBJ1-5; tentative D call: TRBD1 (5 bases). The ends were cut back, 0 bases at V and 5 bases at J, with 9 bases in the middle. This CDR3 has 14 amino acids. Germline lookup yields CDR1 SGHKS and CDR2 YYEKEE (reference sequence). CDR3 sequence: CASSLDGGDQPQHF. CDR3 DNA sequence: TGTGCCAGCAGCTTGGATGGAGGGGATCAGCCCCAGCATTTT. The full variable domain, in which reference TRBV5-5 and TRBJ1-5 provide the parts outside the CDR3, is DAGVTQSPTHLIKTRGQQVTLRCSPISGHKSVSWYQQVLGQGPQFIFQYYEKEERGRGNFPDRFSARQFPNYSSELNVNALLLGDSALYLCASSLDGGDQPQHFGDGTRLSIL.

The chain employs TRBV15 and TRBJ2-2, with 14 bases aligning to TRBD2. Germline assignment: CDR1 LNHNV and CDR2 YYDKDF (reference sequence). The junction had 3 bases not matched to a gene; V was cut back by 3 bases and J by 6 bases. The CDR3 has 16 amino acids. Here the CDR3 reads CATSRGGLAGAGELFF. CDR3 sequence (DNA): TGTGCCACCAGCAGGGGGGGACTAGCGGGAGCCGGGGAGCTGTTTTTT.

This CDR3 is CASSRAGWDTQYF. The DNA of the CDR3 is TGTGCCAGCAGCCGGGCAGGCTGGGATACGCAGTATTTT. The V and J genes are TRBV14 and TRBJ2-3, with D unresolved. Germline V gives CDR1 SGHDN, CDR2 FVKESK. The CDR3 length is 13 residues. With 4 bases removed from V and 6 bases from J, the gap between germline ends came to 11 bases.

This chain uses TRBV4-1 with TRBJ2-1; 11 nucleotides agree with TRBD2. Per germline, CDR1 MGHRA and CDR2 YSYEKL. Trimming at V came to 2 bases and at J to 0 bases, leaving 9 bases not matched to a gene. The CDR3 covers 19 residues. Here the CDR3 reads CASSQTTSGGLSSYNEQFF. The DNA for the CDR3 is TGCGCCAGCAGCCAAACAACTAGCGGGGGCCTCAGCTCCTACAATGAGCAGTTCTTC.

The chain carries TRBV7-2 and TRBJ2-7; 14 bases are a match to TRBD2. In germline, CDR1 is SGHTA, CDR2 FQGNSA. CDR3 length equals 15 residues. V was pared by 5 bases and J by 6 bases, with 6 bases of the junction left unmatched. CDR3 in amino acids: CASSLTSGGAREQYF. As DNA, the CDR3 is TGTGCCAGCAGCCTGACTAGCGGGGGGGCCCGCGAGCAGTACTTC.

This sequence joins TRBV5-8 and TRBJ1-1; no reliable D call. Trimming took off 4 bases at V and 0 bases at J, with 7 bases between the two ends. The CDR3 covers 13 residues. Germline V gene lookup returns CDR1 SGHTS and CDR2 YDEGEE. The CDR3 sequence is CASSLALNTEAFF. CDR3 coding DNA: TGTGCCAGCAGCCTGGCGCTGAACACTGAAGCTTTCTTT.

V usage is TRBV6-5 and J usage is TRBJ1-4; no reliable D call. V gave up 6 bases and J gave up 2 bases, with 13 bases separating them. The germline V gene has CDR1 MNHEY and CDR2 SVGAGI. This CDR3 is 15 amino acids long. The CDR3 DNA is TGTGCCAGCAGCTTGAAAGGGTCGACTAATGAAAAACTGTTTTTT. Protein: CASSLKGSTNEKLFF.

The rearrangement uses TRBV6-1 and TRBJ1-2; 9 bases match TRBD1. V lost 3 bases, J lost 8 bases, and 4 bases stayed unmatched. From germline, CDR1 is MNHNS and CDR2 SASEGT. CDR3 length: 13 residues. The CDR3 loop reads CASSDRDREGYTF. The CDR3 region has the DNA TGTGCCAGCAGTGACCGGGACAGGGAAGGCTACACCTTC.

V and J are TRBV6-5 and TRBJ1-3; D remains ambiguous. This CDR3 contains 13 residues. V shed 7 bases and J shed 0 bases, with 7 bases lying between them. Germline V gives CDR1 MNHEY, CDR2 SVGAGI. The CDR3 is CASKRGSGNTIYF. As DNA, the CDR3 is TGTGCCAGCAAACGTGGCTCTGGAAACACCATATATTTT.

The chain employs TRBV4-1 and TRBJ2-5; no definite D call. The V gene lost 4 bases and the J gene lost 5 bases, with 8 bases spanning the gap. The CDR3 length is 12 residues. Germline values: CDR1 MGHRA, CDR2 YSYEKL. This chain's CDR3 is CASSRDMETQYF. CDR3 bases: TGCGCCAGCAGCCGTGACATGGAGACCCAGTACTTC.

The chain uses TRBV2 and TRBJ2-3, with 10 bases lining up with TRBD2. V shed 6 bases and J 2 bases; nucleotides not matched to a gene: 5. The CDR3 length is 15 residues. CDR1 SNHLY and CDR2 FYNNEI come from the germline V gene. DNA for the CDR3: TGTGCCAGCAGACTCGGACTAGCGGACACAGATACGCAGTATTTT. Residues: CASRLGLADTDTQYF.

This clone was seen only a few times. The V call is TRBV19, the J call TRBJ1-1, with 8 nucleotides matching TRBD1. V lost 6 bases and J lost 1; bases outside the gene matches: 7. CDR1 is LNHDA and CDR2 is SQIVND in the germline V gene (reference sequence). This CDR3 is 15 amino acids long. CDR3 loop: CASRPTGARNTEAFF. CDR3 in DNA: TGTGCCAGTAGGCCGACAGGGGCCCGGAACACTGAAGCTTTCTTT.

The gene calls are TRBV7-2 and TRBJ2-5; 10 nucleotides match TRBD2. The V gene's germline CDR1 is SGHTA and CDR2 FQGNSA. The ends lost 4 bases at V and 1 base at J; junction bases unmatched: 3. The CDR3 contains 15 residues. CDR3 loop: CASSSLAGVQETQYF. The CDR3 DNA reads as TGTGCCAGCAGCTCCCTAGCGGGGGTCCAAGAGACCCAGTACTTC.

This sequence joins TRBV19 and TRBJ1-4, with D maybe TRBD1 (6 bases). This CDR3 contains 13 residues. The V end lost 3 bases, the J end lost 7 bases, and 9 bases lay between the germline ends. The germline V gene encodes CDR1 LNHDA and CDR2 SQIVND (reference sequence). The CDR3 is CASSMRGGEKLFF. CDR3 DNA: TGTGCCAGTAGTATGAGGGGGGGTGAAAAACTGTTTTTT.